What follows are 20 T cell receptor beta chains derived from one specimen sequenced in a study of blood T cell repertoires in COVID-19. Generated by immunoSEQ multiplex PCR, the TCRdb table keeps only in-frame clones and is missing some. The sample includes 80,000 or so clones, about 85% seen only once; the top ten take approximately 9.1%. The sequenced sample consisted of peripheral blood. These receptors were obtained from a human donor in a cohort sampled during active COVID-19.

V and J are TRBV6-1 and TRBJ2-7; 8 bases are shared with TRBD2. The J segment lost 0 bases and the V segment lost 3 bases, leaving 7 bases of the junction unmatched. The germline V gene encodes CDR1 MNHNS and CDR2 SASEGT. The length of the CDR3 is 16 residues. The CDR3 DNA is TGTGCCAGCAGTGATAATCGCGGGAGGTACTCCTACGAGCAGTACTTC. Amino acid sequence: CASSDNRGRYSYEQYF.

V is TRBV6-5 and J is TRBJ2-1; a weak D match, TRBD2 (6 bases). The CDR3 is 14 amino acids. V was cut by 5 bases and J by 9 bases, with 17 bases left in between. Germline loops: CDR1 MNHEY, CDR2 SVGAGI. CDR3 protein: CASSRDHRGGEQFF. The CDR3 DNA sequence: TGTGCCAGCAGTAGGGACCACCGGGGAGGTGAGCAGTTCTTC.

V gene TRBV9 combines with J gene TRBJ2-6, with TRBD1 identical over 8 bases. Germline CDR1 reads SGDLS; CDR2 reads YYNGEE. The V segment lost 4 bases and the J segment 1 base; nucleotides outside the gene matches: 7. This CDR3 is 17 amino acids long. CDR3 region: CASSQGAHPSGANVLTF. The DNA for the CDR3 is TGTGCCAGCAGCCAGGGGGCGCACCCGTCTGGGGCCAACGTCCTGACTTTC.

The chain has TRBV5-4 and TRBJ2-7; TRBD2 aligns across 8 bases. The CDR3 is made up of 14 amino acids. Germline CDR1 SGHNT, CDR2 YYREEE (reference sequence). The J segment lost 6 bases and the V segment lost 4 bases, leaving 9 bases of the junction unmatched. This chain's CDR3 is CASSLPGSGVEQYF. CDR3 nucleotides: TGTGCCAGCAGCCTGCCCGGTAGCGGGGTCGAGCAGTACTTC.

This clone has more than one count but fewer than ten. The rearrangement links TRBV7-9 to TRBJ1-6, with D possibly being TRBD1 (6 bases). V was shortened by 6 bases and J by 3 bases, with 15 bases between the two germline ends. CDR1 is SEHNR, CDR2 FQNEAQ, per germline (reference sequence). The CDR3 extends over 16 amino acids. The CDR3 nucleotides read TGTGCCAGCAGTCCCCTTGGACAGAGCTATAATTCACCCCTCCACTTT. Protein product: CASSPLGQSYNSPLHF.

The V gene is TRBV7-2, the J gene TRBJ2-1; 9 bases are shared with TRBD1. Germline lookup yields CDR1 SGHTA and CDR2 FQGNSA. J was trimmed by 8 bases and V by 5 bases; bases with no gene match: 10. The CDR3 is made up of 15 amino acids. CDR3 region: CASSLPGQGSYEQFF. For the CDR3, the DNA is TGTGCCAGCAGCCTACCGGGACAGGGTTCCTATGAGCAGTTCTTC.

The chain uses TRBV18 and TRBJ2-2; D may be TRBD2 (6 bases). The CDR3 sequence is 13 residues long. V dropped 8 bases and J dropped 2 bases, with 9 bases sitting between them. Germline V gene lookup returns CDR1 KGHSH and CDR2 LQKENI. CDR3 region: CASRDFNTGELFF. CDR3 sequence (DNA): TGTGCCAGCCGGGACTTCAACACCGGGGAGCTGTTTTTT.

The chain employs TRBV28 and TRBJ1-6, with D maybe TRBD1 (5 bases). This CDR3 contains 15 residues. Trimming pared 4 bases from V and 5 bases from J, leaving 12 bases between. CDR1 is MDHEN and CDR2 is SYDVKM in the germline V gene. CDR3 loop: CASSSWTLDNSPLHF. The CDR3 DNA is TGTGCCAGCAGTTCCTGGACACTCGATAATTCACCCCTCCACTTT.

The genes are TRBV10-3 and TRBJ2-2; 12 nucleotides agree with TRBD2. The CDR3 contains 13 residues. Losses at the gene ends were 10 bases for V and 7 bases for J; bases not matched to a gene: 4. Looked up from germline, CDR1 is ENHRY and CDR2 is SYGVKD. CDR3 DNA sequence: TGTGCCACCGCTAGCGGGGGGGGCGGGGAGCTGTTTTTT. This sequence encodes CATASGGGGELFF.

The CDR3 reads CASSLEGRRGEKLFF. CDR3 bases: TGTGCCAGCAGCTTGGAGGGTCGGCGGGGTGAAAAACTGTTTTTT. The V and J genes are TRBV5-6 and TRBJ1-4; unclear D gene. This CDR3 has 15 amino acids. Germline V gene data show CDR1 as SGHDT and CDR2 as YYEEEE. Trimming removed 0 bases from V and 7 bases from J, with 13 bases in between. The whole variable domain, remainder taken from reference TRBV5-6 and TRBJ1-4, is DAGVTQSPTHLIKTRGQQVTLRCSPKSGHDTVSWYQQALGQGPQFIFQYYEEEERQRGNFPDRFSGHQFPNYSSELNVNALLLGDSALYLCASSLEGRRGEKLFFGSGTQLSVL.

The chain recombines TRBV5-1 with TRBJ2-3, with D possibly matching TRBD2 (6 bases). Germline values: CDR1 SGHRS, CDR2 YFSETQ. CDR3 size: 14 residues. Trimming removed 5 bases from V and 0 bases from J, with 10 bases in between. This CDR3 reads CASSGGESTDTQYF. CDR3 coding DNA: TGCGCCAGCAGTGGCGGGGAGAGCACAGATACGCAGTATTTT. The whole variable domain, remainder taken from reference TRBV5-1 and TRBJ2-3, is KAGVTQTPRYLIKTRGQQVTLSCSPISGHRSVSWYQQTPGQGLQFLFEYFSETQRNKGNFPGRFSGRQFSNSRSEMNVSTLELGDSALYLCASSGGESTDTQYFGPGTRLTVL.

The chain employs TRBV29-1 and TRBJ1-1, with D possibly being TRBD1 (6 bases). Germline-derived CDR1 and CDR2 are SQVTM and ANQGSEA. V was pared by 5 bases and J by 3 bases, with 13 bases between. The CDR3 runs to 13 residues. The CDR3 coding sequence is TGCAGCGTTCGAAGGGGGTTGGACACTGAAGCTTTCTTT. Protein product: CSVRRGLDTEAFF.

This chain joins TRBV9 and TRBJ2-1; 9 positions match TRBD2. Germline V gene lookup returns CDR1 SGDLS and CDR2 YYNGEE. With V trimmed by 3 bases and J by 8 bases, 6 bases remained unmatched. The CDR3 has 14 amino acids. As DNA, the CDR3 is TGTGCCAGCAGCGAGCGGGAGGTAAGGGATGAGCAGTTCTTC. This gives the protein CASSEREVRDEQFF.

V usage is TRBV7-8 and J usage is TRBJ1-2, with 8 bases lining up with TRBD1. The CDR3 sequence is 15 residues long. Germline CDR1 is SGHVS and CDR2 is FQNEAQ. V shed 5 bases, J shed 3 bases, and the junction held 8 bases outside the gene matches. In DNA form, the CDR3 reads TGTGCCAGCAGCGGGAACAGGGGGAACGACTATGGCTACACCTTC. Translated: CASSGNRGNDYGYTF.

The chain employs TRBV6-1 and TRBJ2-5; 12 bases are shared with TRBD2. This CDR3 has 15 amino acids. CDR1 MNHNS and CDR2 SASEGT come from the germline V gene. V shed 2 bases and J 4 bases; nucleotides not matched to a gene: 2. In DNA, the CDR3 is TGTGCCAGCAGTGAACTAGCGGGGGGGCCAGAGACCCAGTACTTC. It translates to CASSELAGGPETQYF.

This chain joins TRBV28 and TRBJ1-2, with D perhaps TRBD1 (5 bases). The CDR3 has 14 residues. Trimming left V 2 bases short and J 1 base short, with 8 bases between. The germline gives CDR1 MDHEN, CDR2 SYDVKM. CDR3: CASSLVGHNYGYTF. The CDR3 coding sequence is TGTGCCAGCAGTTTAGTGGGGCATAACTATGGCTACACCTTC.

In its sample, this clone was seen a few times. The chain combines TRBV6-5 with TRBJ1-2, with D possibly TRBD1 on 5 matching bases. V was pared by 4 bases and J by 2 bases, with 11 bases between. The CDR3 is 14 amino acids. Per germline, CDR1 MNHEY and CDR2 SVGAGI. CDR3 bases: TGTGCCAGCAGTTTAGGGGCAAGCAACTATGGCTACACCTTC. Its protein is CASSLGASNYGYTF.

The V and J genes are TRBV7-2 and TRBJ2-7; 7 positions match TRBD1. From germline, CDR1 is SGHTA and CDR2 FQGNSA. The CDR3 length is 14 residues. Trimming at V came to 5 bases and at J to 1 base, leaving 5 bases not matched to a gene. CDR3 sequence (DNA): TGTGCCAGCAGCAGGGGGCCCGGGTCCTACGAGCAGTACTTC. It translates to CASSRGPGSYEQYF.

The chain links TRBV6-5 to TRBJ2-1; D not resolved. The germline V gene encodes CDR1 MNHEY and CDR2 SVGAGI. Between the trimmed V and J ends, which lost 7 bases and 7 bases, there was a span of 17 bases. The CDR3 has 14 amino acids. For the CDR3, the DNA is TGTGCCAGCACCCCGGCCCGCGGTATGAATGAGCAGTTCTTC. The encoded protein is CASTPARGMNEQFF.

The CDR3 spells CASSPAGGVLRDTQYF. DNA of the CDR3: TGTGCCAGCAGCCCCGCGGGTGGGGTCTTGAGAGATACGCAGTATTTT. The chain links TRBV11-1 to TRBJ2-3, with D perhaps TRBD2 (5 bases). The CDR3 runs to 16 residues. Germline V CDR1 and CDR2: SGHAT, FQDESV (reference sequence). Trimming stripped 5 bases from V and 5 bases from J, with 20 bases between. Combining the CDR3 with reference TRBV11-1 and TRBJ2-3 gives the whole variable domain EAEVAQSPRYKITEKSQAVAFWCDPISGHATLYWYRQILGQGPELLVQFQDESVVDDSQLPKDRFSAERLKGVDSTLKIQPAELGDSAMYLCASSPAGGVLRDTQYFGPGTRLTVL.